In this sample, the clone carrying this T cell receptor (beta chain) turned up a few times. Its antigen is as yet unknown. The PCR contained 60 Vbeta and 13 Jbeta primers. The method was immunoSEQ multiplex PCR; TCRdb's version includes in-frame clones alone and lacks a portion of them. Among about 95,000 clones listed, nearly 80% were seen once. The data belong to a study of cytomegalovirus exposure and HLA in healthy donors. Overall study: A prior analysis found 117 million unique TCR beta sequences from 150 million to 200 million T cells.

V was pared by 1 base and J by 5 bases, with 8 bases of the junction left unmatched. Germline-derived CDR1 and CDR2 are SGHVS and FQNEAQ. The CDR3 is 16 residues long. Overall study results and limits: With DRB1 most and HLA-C fewest, TCR association rates differed between HLA loci in a later analysis. A later analysis found that most CMV-associated TCR beta chains appeared HLA-restricted.

Source material: PBMCs. V is TRBV7-8 and J is TRBJ2-1; 7 bases line up with TRBD2. The TCR originated in a woman between 40 and 55 years old in good health and CMV-seropositive. CDR3 residues: CASSLELSSGNNEQFF. The CDR3 DNA reads TGTGCCAGCAGCTTAGAATTATCTAGCGGAAACAATGAGCAGTTCTTC.